The sequence of this T cell receptor (beta chain) was determined in a study of blood T cells in healthy people across ages. For the second PCR, which ran for roughly 6 to 12 cycles, a sample-barcoded 5' primer and a J-beta primer mix were used. Unique molecular identifiers of 12 random nucleotides labeled each cDNA. TCRdb independently ran MiXCR on the 5' RACE reads; one entry per CDR3 protein. Of over a million distinct CDR3 sequences detected, 35% to 45% appear once; the ten largest clones hold 7.9%. There are 14 residues in the CDR3. Trimming shortened V by 1 base and J by 4 bases, and 10 bases separated the two germline ends.

The J gene is TRBJ1-2, the V gene TRBV12-3 or TRBV12-4, with D unresolved. Material for sequencing was blood. This TCR derives from a woman younger than 30 in good health. The CDR3 sequence: CASSLVGSPYGYTF. DNA of the CDR3: TGTGCCAGCAGTTTAGTGGGTTCCCCCTATGGCTACACCTTC.